The clone carrying this T cell receptor (beta chain) came up a few times. Its target is not known. This CDR3 is 11 amino acids long. Trimming removed 3 bases from V and 10 bases from J, with 8 bases in between. Germline V gene data show CDR1 as SGHDT and CDR2 as YYEEEE. This entry belongs to a study of response to subunit inactivated influenza vaccine. The study, taken as a whole, reports: After each seasonal influenza vaccination, few new T cells are recruited, the authors suggested.

One entry per CDR3 protein results from TCRdb running MiXCR on the RT-PCR reads. The data show around 850,000 distinct CDR3 sequences, approximately 18% seen once. The chain has TRBV5-6 and TRBJ2-1; no firm D call. The clonotype was recovered from a man in his fifties or sixties who received an inactivated influenza vaccine. Sequences were derived from PBMCs from blood, sampled less than 6 days after vaccination. CDR3 in amino acids: CASSWSTEQFF. The CDR3 DNA follows: TGTGCCAGCAGCTGGAGTACAGAGCAGTTCTTC.